This TCR beta chain was obtained from a study of T cells in Graves' hyperthyroidism and ophthalmopathy. This clonotype occurred a few times. The CDR3 loop spans 15 amino acids. Trimming took 3 bases from V and 7 from J, leaving 18 bases between them. In germline, CDR1 is SEHNR, CDR2 FQNEAQ (reference sequence). TCR beta CDR3 region amplification was performed from RNA transcripts. Using the HTBI primer set, a first-round RT-PCR was run on the TCR CDR3. TCRdb reprocessed the multiplex PCR reads via MiXCR and lists one record per CDR3 protein. The top ten clones hold around 7.7% of a sample with approximately 500,000 distinct CDR3 sequences, roughly 50% of them seen once.

What was sequenced was peripheral blood or thyroid tissue (not recorded which). This clonotype originated in a woman aged 18-29 years with Graves' hyperthyroidism. The chain has TRBV7-9 and TRBJ1-1, with D possibly being TRBD1 (5 bases). The CDR3 region has the DNA TGTGCCAGCAGCTTGGGCGACCGGGGCCACAATGAAGCTTTCTTT. Encoded protein: CASSLGDRGHNEAFF.